Sequencing of this T cell receptor (beta chain) was carried out in a study of T cells of healthy individuals. This clonotype appeared many times. CDR1 is SQVTM, CDR2 ANQGSEA, per germline. Trimming took off 5 bases at V and 2 bases at J, with 16 bases between the two ends. The CDR3 covers 14 residues. Via MiXCR, TCRdb re-called the 5' RACE reads, giving one row per CDR3 protein. Found here are around 63,000 distinct CDR3 sequences, 15% to 20% of them singletons; the top ten hold less than 6%. This receptor was taken from a human donor in good health. The chain employs TRBV29-1 and TRBJ2-7; tentative D call: TRBD2 (6 bases). In DNA form, the CDR3 reads TGCAGCGTTTCAGTGCGGGGTTTGACCTACGAGCAGTACTTC. It yields the protein CSVSVRGLTYEQYF.